This is a list of T cell receptor beta chains from one sample in a study of T cells in Graves' hyperthyroidism and ophthalmopathy. TCRdb reprocessed the multiplex PCR reads with MiXCR, giving one entry per CDR3 protein. This sample has roughly 560,000 distinct CDR3 sequences, with around 15% found just once. The source material was blood. The source of these receptors is a woman aged 40 to 50 with Graves' ophthalmopathy. CDR3s include the opening cysteine and the closing phenylalanine or tryptophan. D genes are given only for firm matches. Clone size, where shown, is once, few, many, or a class for clones that have expanded.

V	D	size	length	J	CDR3	DNA
TRBV6-4	TRBD1	many	19	TRBJ1-5	CASSRFGTGGGLGNQPQHF	TGTGCCAGTTCTCGGTTCGGGACAGGGGGAGGATTAGGCAATCAGCCCCAGCATTTT
TRBV19	.	few	15	TRBJ2-1	CASSIEAGAGNEQFF	TGTGCCAGTAGTATCGAGGCCGGGGCTGGCAATGAGCAGTTCTTC
TRBV9	.	many	14	TRBJ2-5	CASSVTMDPETQYF	TGTGCCAGCAGCGTAACGATGGACCCAGAGACCCAGTACTTC
TRBV4-2	TRBD2	many	16	TRBJ2-5	CASSRRLAGGKETQYF	TGTGCCAGCAGCCGAAGACTAGCGGGAGGGAAAGAGACCCAGTACTTC
TRBV12-3/TRBV12-4	.	many	13	TRBJ1-1	CASSHPRNTEAFF	TGTGCCAGCAGCCACCCCAGGAACACTGAAGCTTTCTTT
TRBV28	.	many	14	TRBJ2-7	CASRSPTKRHEQYF	TGTGCCAGCAGAAGTCCGACCAAGCGCCACGAGCAGTACTTC
TRBV6-1	.	many	15	TRBJ1-5	CASKDGQAGNQPQHF	TGTGCCAGCAAGGATGGGCAGGCCGGCAATCAGCCCCAGCATTTT
TRBV6-2/TRBV6-3	.	.	13	TRBJ2-7	CASTFDRFYEQYF	TGTGCCAGCACCTTCGACAGGTTCTACGAGCAGTACTTC
TRBV11-2	.	many	14	TRBJ2-5	CASSLTGTGETQYF	TGTGCCAGCAGCCTAACAGGGACGGGGGAGACCCAGTACTTC
TRBV14	.	many	13	TRBJ1-1	CASSQVENTEAFF	TGTGCCAGCAGCCAAGTGGAGAACACTGAAGCTTTCTTT
TRBV27	.	many	16	TRBJ1-1	CASSTSVHLASTEAFF	.
TRBV7-2	TRBD2	once	15	TRBJ2-7	CASSLRLAGPREQYF	TGTGCCAGCAGCCTCCGACTAGCGGGGCCTCGCGAGCAGTACTTC
TRBV28	.	many	15	TRBJ1-2	CASASGETANYGYTF	TGTGCCAGCGCTAGCGGGGAGACAGCGAACTATGGCTACACCTTC
TRBV6-5	.	many	16	TRBJ1-3	CASSYVGTGSGNTIYF	TGTGCCAGCAGTTACGTCGGTACGGGATCTGGAAACACCATATATTTT
TRBV19	.	.	13	TRBJ2-7	CASSDGTFYEQYF	TGTGCCAGTAGCGACGGGACCTTTTACGAGCAGTACTTC
TRBV28	TRBD1	many	14	TRBJ2-7	CASSGQGRSYEQYF	TGTGCCAGCAGCGGACAGGGTCGGTCCTACGAGCAGTACTTC
TRBV7-3	.	many	15	TRBJ2-1	CASSRAPTIYNEQFF	TGTGCCAGCAGCCGGGCCCCGACTATCTACAATGAGCAGTTCTTC
TRBV6-1	.	many	15	TRBJ2-5	CASSESGTSQETQYF	TGTGCCAGCAGTGAATCAGGGACGAGTCAAGAGACCCAGTACTTC
TRBV11-1	TRBD1	.	16	TRBJ1-2	CASSPGQGVTFSGYTF	TGTGCCAGCAGCCCCGGACAGGGGGTAACTTTTTCTGGCTACACCTTC
TRBV6-5	.	many	17	TRBJ2-4	CASSYSAAGLAKNIQYF	TGTGCCAGCAGTTACTCGGCAGCAGGGCTAGCCAAAAACATTCAGTACTTC
TRBV27	.	.	13	TRBJ1-2	CASSGGFLYGYTF	TGTGCCAGCAGTGGGGGGTTTCTCTATGGCTACACCTTC
TRBV28	.	many	14	TRBJ2-7	CASSSAGVLYEQYF	TGTGCCAGCAGTAGTGCCGGGGTACTCTACGAGCAGTACTTC
TRBV4-3	TRBD1	.	14	TRBJ2-7	CASSQARDSYEQYF	TGCGCCAGCAGCCAAGCCCGGGACAGCTACGAGCAGTACTTC
TRBV6-2/TRBV6-3	.	many	19	TRBJ2-6	CASSYSKLKWISGANVLTF	TGTGCCAGCAGTTACTCGAAGCTAAAGTGGATCTCTGGGGCCAACGTCCTGACTTTC
TRBV20-1	.	.	13	TRBJ2-1	CSAIRDSYNEQFF	TGCAGTGCCATACGGGACTCCTACAATGAGCAGTTCTTC
TRBV28	.	many	15	TRBJ2-5	CASRTTGKGVETQYF	TGTGCCAGCCGGACCACAGGGAAAGGGGTAGAGACCCAGTACTTC
TRBV10-3	.	many	14	TRBJ2-5	CAISESNRVETQYF	TGTGCCATCAGTGAGTCAAACAGGGTCGAGACCCAGTACTTC
TRBV6-2/TRBV6-3	.	many	14	TRBJ2-2	CASAPSRNTGELFF	TGTGCCAGCGCGCCTAGCAGGAACACCGGGGAGCTGTTTTTT
TRBV7-9	.	many	14	TRBJ2-5	CASSRRPPQETQYF	TGTGCCAGCAGCCGAAGGCCTCCCCAAGAGACCCAGTACTTC
TRBV20-1	TRBD1	many	17	TRBJ2-5	CSARGGGRQGGQETQYF	TGCAGTGCTAGAGGGGGTGGTAGACAGGGCGGCCAAGAGACCCAGTACTTC
TRBV6-1	TRBD1	few	14	TRBJ2-7	CASRWDRGIHEQYF	TGTGCCAGCAGGTGGGACAGGGGAATCCACGAGCAGTACTTC
TRBV5-1	TRBD1	many	18	TRBJ2-7	CASSLAQGQGTSSYEQYF	TGCGCCAGCAGCTTGGCCCAGGGACAGGGGACTAGCTCCTACGAGCAGTACTTC
TRBV4-3	.	.	16	TRBJ1-1	CASSLMTGGESAEAFF	TGCGCCAGCAGCCTCATGACAGGTGGGGAGAGCGCTGAAGCTTTCTTT
TRBV12-3/TRBV12-4	.	.	16	TRBJ2-7	CASSQLPGGLSYEQYF	TGTGCCAGCAGCCAGCTCCCCGGAGGCCTCTCCTACGAGCAGTACTTC
TRBV10-3	.	many	13	TRBJ2-7	CAIRGTDGYEQYF	TGTGCCATCAGGGGGACTGACGGCTACGAGCAGTACTTC
TRBV12-3/TRBV12-4	.	many	15	TRBJ1-2	CASSPRGSPLISYTF	TGTGCCAGCAGTCCCCGGGGCAGCCCATTAATTAGCTACACCTTC
TRBV6-5	TRBD2	few	15	TRBJ2-2	CASSWTSVSTGELFF	TGTGCCAGCAGTTGGACTAGCGTATCCACCGGGGAGCTGTTTTTT
TRBV30	TRBD1	.	17	TRBJ1-2	CAWSFGQGKIANYGYTF	TGTGCCTGGAGTTTCGGACAGGGGAAGATAGCTAACTATGGCTACACCTTC
TRBV29-1	TRBD1	many	13	TRBJ2-7	CSYRRQGAYEQYF	TGCAGCTATCGCCGACAGGGGGCCTACGAGCAGTACTTC
TRBV30	.	.	13	TRBJ2-7	CAWSQGSTYEQYF	TGTGCCTGGAGCCAGGGGAGTACCTACGAGCAGTACTTC
TRBV27	TRBD1	many	19	TRBJ2-6	CASSPRTGGVLSGANVLTF	TGTGCCAGCAGTCCTAGGACAGGGGGCGTTTTATCTGGGGCCAACGTCCTGACTTTC
TRBV6-2/TRBV6-3	TRBD1	many	17	TRBJ1-1	CASSYGRGLARNTEAFF	TGTGCCAGCAGTTACGGCAGGGGGCTAGCACGGAACACTGAAGCTTTCTTT
TRBV5-1	TRBD1	many	14	TRBJ2-2	CASSQFTGVGELFF	TGCGCCAGCAGTCAGTTCACAGGGGTCGGGGAGCTGTTTTTT
TRBV4-2	.	few	15	TRBJ1-3	CASSQQGNSGNTIYF	TGTGCCAGCAGCCAACAAGGGAACTCTGGAAACACCATATATTTT
TRBV6-5	.	few	16	TRBJ1-2	CASSYSGGRGSYGYTF	TGTGCCAGCAGTTACTCCGGGGGGCGCGGAAGTTATGGCTACACCTTC
TRBV3-1	.	few	12	TRBJ1-1	CASSHSGTEAFF	TGTGCCAGCAGCCATTCAGGAACTGAAGCTTTCTTT
TRBV19	.	many	15	TRBJ1-1	CASSIERAPGTEAFF	TGTGCCAGTAGTATAGAACGGGCCCCGGGCACTGAAGCTTTCTTT
TRBV12-3/TRBV12-4	.	many	15	TRBJ2-2	CASSKARTGPGELFF	TGTGCCAGCAGCAAGGCTCGAACGGGCCCCGGGGAGCTGTTTTTT
TRBV12-3/TRBV12-4	.	.	14	TRBJ2-5	CASSLTGTFESQYF	TGTGCCAGCAGCTTGACAGGGACTTTTGAGTCCCAGTACTTC
TRBV12-3/TRBV12-4	.	.	17	TRBJ2-6	CASSLLAPVSGANVLTF	TGTGCCAGCAGTTTATTGGCCCCCGTCTCTGGGGCCAACGTCCTGACTTTC
TRBV20-1	.	.	12	TRBJ2-5	CSARDVGETQYF	TGCAGTGCTAGAGATGTGGGGGAGACCCAGTACTTC
TRBV28	.	many	16	TRBJ1-1	CASRNYRPSLNTEAFF	TGTGCCAGCAGGAATTACAGGCCTAGTTTGAACACTGAAGCTTTCTTT
TRBV3-1	.	few	15	TRBJ2-2	CASSPYRVGTGELFF	TGTGCCAGCAGCCCTTACAGGGTTGGCACCGGGGAGCTGTTTTTT